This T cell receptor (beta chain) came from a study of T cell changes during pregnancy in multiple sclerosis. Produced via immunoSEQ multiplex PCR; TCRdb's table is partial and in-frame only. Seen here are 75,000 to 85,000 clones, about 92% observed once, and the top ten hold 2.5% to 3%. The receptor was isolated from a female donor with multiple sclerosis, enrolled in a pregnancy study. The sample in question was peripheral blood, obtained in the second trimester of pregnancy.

The CDR3 region is CASSLGLADYNEQFF. CDR3 coding DNA: TGCGCCAGCAGCTTAGGACTAGCGGACTACAATGAGCAGTTCTTC. V is TRBV5-1 and J is TRBJ2-1, with TRBD2 matching over 10 bases. In germline, CDR1 is SGHRS, CDR2 YFSETQ. The CDR3 is made up of 15 amino acids. Germline trimming cut 2 bases from V and 3 bases from J; bases unmatched to any gene: 2.